This T cell receptor beta chain is from a study of T cell responses to AZD1222 COVID-19 vaccine. Data came from immunoSEQ multiplex PCR; TCRdb stores just in-frame clones and leaves some out. The profile shows tens of thousands of clones, 83% of them singletons. Study outcomes and limitations: The donor group comprised mostly white British people and more females; the analysis possibly underestimated clonal diversity. Spike-specific TCR breadth and depth went up after people got two AZD1222 doses. Every sample of the repertoires postdated the peak T cell response.

Remarks on this clone: Antigen specificity is unknown.

The CDR3 extends over 16 amino acids. The V gene's germline CDR1 is SGHRS and CDR2 YFSETQ. J lost 3 bases, V lost 7 bases, and 10 bases had no gene match. The receptor was derived from an adult who received the AZD1222 COVID-19 vaccine. The V and J genes are TRBV5-1 and TRBJ2-1, with 10 bases identical to TRBD1. This material consisted of peripheral blood, taken 28 days after the second AZD1222 dose. The CDR3 coding sequence is TGCGCCAGCCGTGCCGGGGGACAGGGGATCTACAATGAGCAGTTCTTC. Translating gives CASRAGGQGIYNEQFF.